Below, one T cell receptor beta chain is given with its context. The V segment lost 3 bases and the J segment 3 bases; nucleotides outside the gene matches: 7. The germline V gene encodes CDR1 SGHVS and CDR2 FQNEAQ. The CDR3 is 17 amino acids. TCRdb independently ran MiXCR on the 5' RACE reads; one entry per CDR3 protein. In the table there are more than 1.5 million distinct CDR3 sequences, 32% of which are singletons. The sample is drawn from a study of identical twins. This TCR was sampled from a newborn girl in good health. V and J are TRBV7-8 and TRBJ2-3; 12 positions match TRBD2. The sequenced sample consisted of cord blood. The CDR3 DNA follows: TGTGCCAGCAGCTTCGCTAGCGGGGGGGCAGAGACAGATACGCAGTATTTT. Protein product: CASSFASGGAETDTQYF.